Below are 21 T cell receptor beta chains sequenced from a single sample in a study of blood T cell repertoires in COVID-19. Sequencing used immunoSEQ multiplex PCR; TCRdb keeps in-frame clones, though not all of them. The table has about 230,000 clones, around four fifths seen once. Specimen: peripheral blood. All receptors come from an elderly man with acute or convalescent COVID-19.

This clone showed up just a few times. The V call is TRBV25-1, the J call TRBJ2-3, with D possibly TRBD2 on 6 matching bases. Trimming pared 4 bases from V and 1 base from J, leaving 15 bases between. Germline lookup yields CDR1 MGHDK and CDR2 SYGVNS. This CDR3 has 16 amino acids. CDR3 DNA: TGTGCCAGCAGTGCTCCGCTCCCGGGGGGCACAGATACGCAGTATTTT. Protein product: CASSAPLPGGTDTQYF.

The chain recombines TRBV5-1 with TRBJ1-1; 7 nucleotides agree with TRBD1. The CDR3 contains 16 residues. Per the germline V gene, CDR1 is SGHRS and CDR2 is YFSETQ. The ends lost 3 bases at V and 5 bases at J; junction bases unmatched: 13. The CDR3 sequence is CASSSVDRERRTEAFF. In nucleotides, the CDR3 is TGCGCCAGCAGCTCGGTCGACAGGGAGAGGAGGACTGAAGCTTTCTTT.

The rearrangement links TRBV10-3 to TRBJ2-1; D unresolved. The V end was cut by 4 bases, the J end by 5 bases, with 12 bases between. Looked up from germline, CDR1 is ENHRY and CDR2 is SYGVKD. This CDR3 contains 14 residues. DNA of the CDR3: TGTGCCATCAGTGGAGACACGCAGCACAATGAGCAGTTCTTC. Translated, it gives CAISGDTQHNEQFF.

J is TRBJ1-3 and V is TRBV5-1; D gene unclear. CDR3 size: 15 residues. CDR1 and CDR2 (germline): SGHRS, YFSETQ. V shed 4 bases and J shed 4 bases, with 15 bases lying between them. CDR3 region: CASSLNAGSGNTIYF. Written as DNA, the CDR3 is TGCGCCAGCAGCCTCAACGCGGGGTCCGGAAACACCATATATTTT.

The V call is TRBV5-5, the J call TRBJ1-1; no definite D call. Germline CDR1 reads SGHKS; CDR2 reads YYEKEE (reference sequence). This CDR3 has 14 amino acids. With 0 bases removed from V and 2 bases from J, the gap between germline ends came to 8 bases. The CDR3 loop is CASSLGQANTEAFF. In DNA, the CDR3 is TGTGCCAGCAGCTTGGGGCAGGCAAACACTGAAGCTTTCTTT.

The V call is TRBV5-1, the J call TRBJ2-5; weak D call: TRBD2 (6 bases). Trimming cost V 5 bases and J 0 bases, with 8 bases left between them. The CDR3 extends over 13 amino acids. CDR1 and CDR2 from the germline V gene are SGHRS and YFSETQ. This CDR3 is CASRGGDQETQYF. CDR3 nucleotide sequence: TGCGCCAGCAGGGGGGGTGACCAAGAGACCCAGTACTTC.

The chain is built from TRBV3-1 (or the pseudogene TRBV3-2) and TRBJ2-3; 7 bases are a match to TRBD2. This CDR3 contains 19 residues. Trimming took 0 bases from V and 0 from J; bases not matched to a gene: 12. The germline V gene encodes CDR1 LGHDT and CDR2 YNNKEL (reference sequence). CDR3 residues: CASSQDSKSSGASTDTQYF. The CDR3 DNA reads TGTGCCAGCAGCCAAGATTCGAAGTCTAGCGGAGCTAGCACAGATACGCAGTATTTT.

The V gene is TRBV12-3 or TRBV12-4, the J gene TRBJ2-7; 7 bases are shared with TRBD1. The CDR3 is made up of 13 amino acids. The junction had 5 bases not matched to a gene; V was cut back by 8 bases and J by 1 base. CDR3 bases: TGTGCCAGCTTACGGGACAGTTCCTACGAGCAGTACTTC. This translates into CASLRDSSYEQYF.

This clone occurred a few times. This chain connects TRBV5-1 to TRBJ2-3, with D unresolved. The length of the CDR3 is 15 residues. Germline CDR1 SGHRS, CDR2 YFSETQ. V was cut by 4 bases and J by 0 bases, with 12 bases left in between. CDR3 residues: CASSRDPQSTDTQYF. Here the CDR3 DNA reads TGCGCCAGCAGCCGTGATCCCCAGAGCACAGATACGCAGTATTTT.

The sample holds one count of this clone. The chain joins TRBV5-1 to TRBJ2-7; 7 bases map to TRBD2. The CDR3 totals 16 residues. The trim removed 4 bases at V and 0 bases at J, leaving 10 bases unmatched. CDR1 SGHRS and CDR2 YFSETQ come from the germline V gene. The CDR3 DNA reads as TGCGCCAGCAGCATTCAACTAGCGCCGAGCTCCTACGAGCAGTACTTC. Protein product: CASSIQLAPSSYEQYF. Complete variable domain (other parts from reference TRBV5-1 and TRBJ2-7): KAGVTQTPRYLIKTRGQQVTLSCSPISGHRSVSWYQQTPGQGLQFLFEYFSETQRNKGNFPGRFSGRQFSNSRSEMNVSTLELGDSALYLCASSIQLAPSSYEQYFGPGTRLTVT.

The chain recombines TRBV6-5 with TRBJ2-1, with 12 nucleotides matching TRBD2. Germline trimming cut 6 bases from V and 10 bases from J; bases unmatched to any gene: 7. Germline V gene data show CDR1 as MNHEY and CDR2 as SVGAGI. The CDR3 runs 14 residues. CDR3: CASRSSGGAWEQFF. CDR3 bases: TGTGCCAGCAGATCTAGCGGGGGGGCCTGGGAGCAGTTCTTC.

Of note for this clone: The conserved phenylalanine or tryptophan normally closing the CDR3 is absent here, so this likely arose from a read error. It is unclear where the CDR3 begins or ends on the DNA, so no DNA is shown, and the CDR3 is as TCRdb lists it. The chain has TRBV28 and TRBJ2-3; the table's D call TRBD2 went unverified against the DNA. Termini included, the CDR3 measures 11 amino acids. Per the germline V gene, CDR1 is MDHEN and CDR2 is SYDVKM. The CDR3: CASSKKGGVMV.

This chain connects TRBV3-1 (or the pseudogene TRBV3-2) to TRBJ2-1, with TRBD2 matching over 8 bases. This CDR3 comprises 15 residues. The V segment lost 2 bases and the J segment 9 bases; nucleotides outside the gene matches: 9. Per germline, CDR1 LGHDT and CDR2 YNNKEL (reference sequence). CDR3 coding DNA: TGTGCCAGCAGCCAACTGAGCGGGGGTCGAGGTGAGCAGTTCTTC. Translating gives CASSQLSGGRGEQFF.

The rearrangement uses TRBV28 and TRBJ2-3; 10 bases match TRBD2. Per the germline V gene, CDR1 is MDHEN and CDR2 is SYDVKM. Trimming at V came to 7 bases and at J to 1 base, leaving 8 bases not matched to a gene. This CDR3 contains 16 residues. CDR3 region: CASTASGGAGTDTQYF. CDR3 nucleotide sequence: TGTGCCAGCACCGCAAGCGGGGGGGCCGGCACAGATACGCAGTATTTT. The variable domain in full, completed from reference TRBV28 and TRBJ2-3, reads DVKVTQSSRYLVKRTGEKVFLECVQDMDHENMFWYRQDPGLGLRLIYFSYDVKMKEKGDIPEGYSVSREKKERFSLILESASTNQTSMYLCASTASGGAGTDTQYFGPGTRLTVL.

Only one count was recorded for this clone. The CDR3 DNA is TGTGCCAGCAACACACAGGGGGCGGAGAGCTATGGCTACACCTTC. The encoded protein is CASNTQGAESYGYTF. The chain employs TRBV28 and TRBJ1-2; 9 bases match TRBD1. The CDR3 is made up of 15 amino acids. J gave up 4 bases and V 7 bases, and 10 bases lay outside the gene matches. The germline gives CDR1 MDHEN, CDR2 SYDVKM.

CDR3 sequence reads: CASTGGLGQPQHF. The CDR3 region has the DNA TGTGCCAGTACGGGCGGGTTGGGTCAGCCCCAGCATTTT. The V and J genes are TRBV19 and TRBJ1-5; D not resolved. V was pared by 7 bases and J by 6 bases, with 13 bases between. Germline CDR1 is LNHDA and CDR2 is SQIVND (reference sequence). The CDR3 has 13 amino acids.

This chain links TRBV5-4 with TRBJ1-3; no clear D gene. Germline V gene sequence: CDR1 SGHNT, CDR2 YYREEE (reference sequence). This CDR3 spans 15 amino acids. The V gene lost 3 bases and the J gene lost 0 bases, with 10 bases spanning the gap. Here the CDR3 reads CASSSRTVSGNTIYF. CDR3 DNA: TGTGCCAGCAGCTCACGGACTGTCTCTGGAAACACCATATATTTT.

This chain uses TRBV2 with TRBJ2-1, with 10 nucleotides matching TRBD2. With V trimmed by 0 bases and J by 6 bases, 5 bases remained unmatched. Germline assignment: CDR1 SNHLY and CDR2 FYNNEI. The CDR3 is 16 residues long. The CDR3 reads CASSEASGRAPNEQFF. The CDR3 DNA reads as TGTGCCAGCAGTGAAGCCAGCGGGAGGGCCCCCAATGAGCAGTTCTTC.

This clone was detected only once. J is TRBJ1-5 and V is TRBV5-8, with 7 bases that match TRBD1. This CDR3 region has 15 residues. J lost 2 bases, V lost 3 bases, and 5 bases had no gene match. Germline V gene sequence: CDR1 SGHTS, CDR2 YDEGEE. The DNA of the CDR3 is TGTGCCAGCAGCTCACAGGGGTTGGGCAATCAGCCCCAGCATTTT. Its translation is CASSSQGLGNQPQHF.

The CDR3 is CASSFRTGLEETQYF. CDR3 DNA sequence: TGTGCCAGCAGCTTCAGGACGGGATTGGAAGAGACCCAGTACTTC. The chain has TRBV11-3 and TRBJ2-5; D perhaps matches TRBD2 (5 bases). Germline values: CDR1 SGHNT, CDR2 YENEEA. Deletions cut 3 bases from V and 3 bases from J, with 14 bases between. This CDR3 region has 15 residues.

The CDR3 nucleotides read TGTGCCAGCAGCTCACATTCAGGGGATGGCAATCAGCCCCAGCATTTT. It codes for CASSSHSGDGNQPQHF. This chain joins TRBV3-1 (or the pseudogene TRBV3-2) and TRBJ1-5, with a possible D match to TRBD1 (6 bases). The germline gives CDR1 LGHDT, CDR2 YNNKEL (reference sequence). Trimming removed 5 bases at V and 2 bases at J, with 16 bases between. The CDR3 totals 16 residues.